Shown below are 14 T cell receptor beta chains from a single sample sequenced in a study of T cells after yellow fever vaccination. TCRdb re-called the 5' RACE reads with MiXCR, one entry per CDR3 protein. Of fewer than 400,000 distinct CDR3 sequences detected, 6.2% appear once; the ten largest clones hold 15%. The sequenced sample was PBMCs, obtained 5 days after the yellow fever booster vaccination. These receptors all stem from a man in his thirties or forties who received the YFV17D yellow fever vaccine.

This clonotype showed up just a few times. The J gene is TRBJ2-5, the V gene TRBV2; D is uncertain. CDR1 and CDR2 from the germline V gene are SNHLY and FYNNEI. V lost 8 bases to trimming and J lost 3 bases, with 10 bases between them. This CDR3 comprises 12 residues. The chain's CDR3 is CASGKLKETQYF. The CDR3 DNA reads as TGTGCCAGCGGGAAACTTAAAGAGACCCAGTACTTC.

V usage is TRBV3-1 and J usage is TRBJ2-1, with D perhaps being TRBD1 or TRBD2 (6 bases each). The ends were cut back, 4 bases at V and 0 bases at J, with 10 bases in the middle. The CDR3 has 15 residues. In germline, CDR1 is LGHDT, CDR2 YNNKEL (reference sequence). The CDR3 is CASSLRDNSYNEQFF. The CDR3 bases are TGTGCCAGCAGCCTGCGGGACAACTCCTACAATGAGCAGTTCTTC.

The rearrangement joins TRBV11-3 to TRBJ2-1; 10 bases fit TRBD2. The CDR3 extends over 17 amino acids. Trimming took 4 bases from V and 6 from J; bases not matched to a gene: 12. Germline CDR1 is SGHNT and CDR2 is YENEEA. The CDR3: CASSSALPSGSRNEQFF. CDR3 nucleotide sequence: TGTGCCAGCAGCTCGGCCCTACCTAGCGGGAGCCGCAATGAGCAGTTCTTC.

The rearrangement uses TRBV20-1 and TRBJ1-1; D is perhaps TRBD1 (5 bases). The germline V and J ends were trimmed by 8 bases and 6 bases, with 10 bases remaining between them. The CDR3 has 10 residues. CDR1 is DFQATT and CDR2 is SNEGSKA in the germline V gene (reference sequence). The CDR3 spells CSPRGAEAFF. CDR3 DNA sequence: TGCAGTCCAAGGGGCGCTGAAGCTTTCTTT.

This clonotype was counted ten times or more. The chain is built from TRBV29-1 and TRBJ1-4; 8 bases fit TRBD1. This CDR3 comprises 15 residues. V shed 4 bases and J 7 bases; nucleotides not matched to a gene: 11. CDR1 is SQVTM and CDR2 is ANQGSEA in the germline V gene. CDR3 nucleotide sequence: TGCAGCGTTGGGAAAAAGACAGGGGAGGGTGAAAAACTGTTTTTT. It specifies CSVGKKTGEGEKLFF.

There are many counts of this clonotype. The CDR3 DNA sequence: TGCAGTGCTAGCGACGGCGGCTTTACCGGCCATGAGCAGTTCTTC. Protein: CSASDGGFTGHEQFF. The V gene is TRBV20-1, the J gene TRBJ2-1; D is unresolved. From germline, CDR1 is DFQATT and CDR2 SNEGSKA (reference sequence). Trimming took 3 bases from V and 8 from J, leaving 20 bases between them. The CDR3 is 15 amino acids.

This clonotype was counted at least ten times. The CDR3: CASSPVAGRLETQYF. The CDR3 DNA reads TGCGCCAGCAGCCCTGTCGCGGGACGGTTAGAGACCCAGTACTTC. This chain uses TRBV5-1 with TRBJ2-5, with a tentative D call TRBD2 (6 bases). The CDR3 is 15 amino acids. Germline V gives CDR1 SGHRS, CDR2 YFSETQ. The V end was cut by 4 bases, the J end by 4 bases, with 17 bases between.

Ten or more counts support this clonotype. V is TRBV7-2 and J is TRBJ2-5, with TRBD2 matching over 10 bases. The trim removed 1 base at V and 5 bases at J, leaving 4 bases unmatched. Germline V gene sequence: CDR1 SGHTA, CDR2 FQGNSA. The CDR3 runs 15 residues. The CDR3 spells CASSLGLAGAETQYF. The CDR3 DNA reads TGTGCCAGCAGCTTAGGCCTAGCGGGAGCCGAGACCCAGTACTTC.

The V and J genes are TRBV4-3 and TRBJ2-7, with 7 nucleotides matching TRBD1. J was trimmed by 3 bases and V by 1 base; bases with no gene match: 9. Germline V gene lookup returns CDR1 LGHNA and CDR2 YSLEER. The CDR3 loop spans 16 amino acids. The CDR3, as DNA: TGCGCCAGCAGCCAAGGCCCTCGGACAGGTAACTACGAGCAGTACTTC. Protein sequence: CASSQGPRTGNYEQYF.

Points on this clonotype: A much larger clone is a single base away; this may be a read error. The chain uses TRBV20-1 and TRBJ2-5; TRBD2 agrees at 8 bases. J lost 2 bases, V lost 0 bases, and 2 bases had no gene match. CDR3 length: 14 residues. CDR1 and CDR2 (germline): DFQATT, SNEGSKA (reference sequence). CDR3 sequence reads: CSARDERGQETQYF. In nucleotides, the CDR3 is TGCAGTGCTAGAGATGAGCGGGGGCAAGAGACCCAGTACTTC.

This clonotype has ten or more counts. The CDR3: CASSWGNTEAFF. The CDR3 DNA reads TGTGCCAGCAGTTGGGGGAACACTGAAGCTTTCTTT. The chain combines TRBV6-2 or TRBV6-3 with TRBJ1-1, with unresolved D. CDR1 and CDR2 from the germline V gene are MNHEY and SVGEGT. Trimming removed 4 bases at V and 1 base at J, with 4 bases between. This CDR3 has 12 amino acids.

The chain couples TRBV11-2 to TRBJ2-2, with D possibly matching TRBD2 (6 bases). V lost 5 bases and J 7 bases, leaving 11 bases between the germline ends. The CDR3 runs to 13 residues. Germline V lookup: CDR1 SGHAT, CDR2 FQNNGV. The CDR3 bases are TGTGCCAGCAGCCCGTCGACTAGCGGGGAGCTGTTTTTT. This gives the protein CASSPSTSGELFF.

This clonotype was detected only a few times. The chain employs TRBV5-1 and TRBJ1-4; tentative D call: TRBD1 (5 bases). The V end was cut by 1 base, the J end by 6 bases, with 7 bases between. The CDR3 is made up of 13 amino acids. Germline-derived CDR1 and CDR2 are SGHRS and YFSETQ. The CDR3 loop reads CASSLLGDEKLFF. CDR3 bases: TGCGCCAGCAGCTTGTTGGGGGATGAAAAACTGTTTTTT. The whole variable domain, filled in from reference TRBV5-1 and TRBJ1-4, reads KAGVTQTPRYLIKTRGQQVTLSCSPISGHRSVSWYQQTPGQGLQFLFEYFSETQRNKGNFPGRFSGRQFSNSRSEMNVSTLELGDSALYLCASSLLGDEKLFFGSGTQLSVL.

This clonotype was observed a few times. The chain joins TRBV20-1 to TRBJ2-1; a possible D gene is TRBD1 (6 bases). Trimming pared 5 bases from V and 0 bases from J, leaving 14 bases between. CDR1 and CDR2 from the germline V gene are DFQATT and SNEGSKA (reference sequence). The CDR3 is 15 residues long. CDR3 in DNA: TGCAGTGCTCGATCAGGGGATAGCTCCTACAATGAGCAGTTCTTC. Translated: CSARSGDSSYNEQFF.